This entry concerns a single T cell receptor beta chain. This CDR3 contains 15 residues. The V gene's germline CDR1 is SGHAT and CDR2 FQNNGV. V lost 3 bases and J 0 bases, leaving 11 bases between the germline ends. Clones were read by immunoSEQ multiplex PCR, and TCRdb kept only the in-frame ones, dropping some. The data contain over 100,000 clones, roughly nine tenths of them singletons. The data were taken from a study of T cell responses to AZD1222 COVID-19 vaccine. The gene calls are TRBV11-2 and TRBJ1-1; weak D call: TRBD1 (6 bases). This clonotype was obtained from an adult in good health. Sample: peripheral blood, taken on day 0 of AZD1222 vaccination. CDR3 bases: TGTGCCAGCAGCTTGGCCGGACAGATGAACACTGAAGCTTTCTTT. Translated: CASSLAGQMNTEAFF.